What follows describes a single TCR beta chain. In the study's own analysis: Reference gene primer amplification gave nucleated cell count estimates. The assay was immunoSEQ multiplex PCR, and TCRdb's table has in-frame clones only and misses some. The DNA was the basis for D and trimming; V, J and clone size are from that table. The table lists about 360,000 clones, over 75% of them singletons. The cohort comprised adults aged about 18 to 89 years residing in about two dozen US areas. Categorization into cohorts depended on clinical history that participants reported. The CDR3 is made up of 14 amino acids. Germline CDR1 reads SEHNR; CDR2 reads FQNEAQ (reference sequence). Trimming removed 1 base from V and 1 base from J, with 7 bases in between. This record comes from a study of blood T cell repertoires in COVID-19. Across the whole study: Samples of COVID-19 (acute and convalescent) were obtained from the United States, Italy and Spain.

This sequence was found in a man aged 30 to 45 who had recovered from COVID-19. Specimen: PBMCs or T cells enriched from blood (not recorded which). The chain employs TRBV7-9 and TRBJ1-1; D call uncertain. The DNA for the CDR3 is TGTGCCAGCAGCTTAGTCTCAGAGAACACTGAAGCTTTCTTT. Encoded protein: CASSLVSENTEAFF.